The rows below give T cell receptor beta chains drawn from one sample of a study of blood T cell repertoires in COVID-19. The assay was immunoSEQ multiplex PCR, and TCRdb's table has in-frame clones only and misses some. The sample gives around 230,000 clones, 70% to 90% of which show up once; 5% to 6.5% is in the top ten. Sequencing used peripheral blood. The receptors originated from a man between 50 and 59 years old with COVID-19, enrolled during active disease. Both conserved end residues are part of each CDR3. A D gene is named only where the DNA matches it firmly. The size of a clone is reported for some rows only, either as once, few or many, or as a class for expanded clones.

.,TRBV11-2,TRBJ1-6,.,CASSLESGIYSPLHF,TGTGCCAGCAGCTTAGAGTCCGGGATTTACTCACCCCTCCACTTT
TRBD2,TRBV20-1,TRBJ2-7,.,CSASFLAGGQYITYEQYF,TGCAGTGCTAGTTTCCTAGCGGGGGGTCAGTACATTACCTACGAGCAGTACTTC
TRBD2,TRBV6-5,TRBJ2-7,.,CASTIHRGDYEQYF,TGTGCCAGCACCATTCATCGGGGGGACTACGAGCAGTACTTC
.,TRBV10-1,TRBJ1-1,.,CASSGQRNTEAFF,TGCGCCAGCAGTGGACAGCGAAACACTGAAGCTTTCTTT
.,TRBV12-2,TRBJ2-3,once,CASRLEEGGASTDTQYF,TGTGCAAGTCGCTTAGAAGAGGGCGGGGCCAGCACAGATACGCAGTATTTT
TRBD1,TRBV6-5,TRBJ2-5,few,CASSPGTGWETQYF,TGTGCCAGCAGTCCCGGGACAGGGTGGGAGACCCAGTACTTC
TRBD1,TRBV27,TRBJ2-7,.,CASSLSFRDRGSYEQYF,TGTGCCAGCAGTTTATCGTTTAGGGACAGGGGTTCCTACGAGCAGTACTTC
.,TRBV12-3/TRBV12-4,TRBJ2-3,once,CASSPYTDTQYF,TGTGCCAGCAGCCCCTACACAGATACGCAGTATTTT
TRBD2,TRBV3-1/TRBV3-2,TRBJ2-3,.,CASSQASGGNLGTDTQYF,TGTGCCAGCAGCCAAGCTAGCGGGGGGAACCTCGGCACAGATACGCAGTATTTT
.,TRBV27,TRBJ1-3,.,CASSSALGAGNTIYF,TGTGCCAGCAGTTCAGCCCTAGGTGCTGGAAACACCATATATTTT
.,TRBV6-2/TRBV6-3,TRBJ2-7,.,CASSWAVTYEQYF,TGTGCCAGCAGTTGGGCAGTGACCTACGAGCAGTACTTC
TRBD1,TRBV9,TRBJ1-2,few,CASSARQGSYGYTF,TGTGCCAGCAGCGCCCGACAGGGGTCCTATGGCTACACCTTC
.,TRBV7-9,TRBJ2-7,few,CASSPVLRTDYEQYF,TGTGCCAGCAGCCCGGTCCTTAGGACTGACTACGAGCAGTACTTC
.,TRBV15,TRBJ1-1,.,CATSGLYHGVTEAFF,TGTGCCACCAGCGGACTATACCACGGGGTCACTGAAGCTTTCTTT
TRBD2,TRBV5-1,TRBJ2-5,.,CASSPAGATGTQYF,TGCGCCAGCAGCCCAGCGGGGGCAACGGGGACCCAGTACTTC
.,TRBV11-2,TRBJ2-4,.,CASTRDLAKNIQYF,TGTGCCAGCACCCGAGATTTAGCCAAAAACATTCAGTACTTC
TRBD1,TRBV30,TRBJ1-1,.,CAWSPPGQGANTEAFF,TGTGCCTGGAGCCCGCCGGGACAGGGGGCGAACACTGAAGCTTTCTTT
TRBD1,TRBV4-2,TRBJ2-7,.,CASSQDIRVDRDYEQYF,TGTGCCAGCAGCCAAGATATAAGGGTTGACAGGGACTACGAGCAGTACTTC
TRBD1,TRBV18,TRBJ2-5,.,CASSPGQGIQETQYF,TGTGCCAGCTCCCCGGGACAGGGGATACAAGAGACCCAGTACTTC
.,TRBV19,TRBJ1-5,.,CASNVGSNQPQHF,TGTGCCAGTAATGTCGGGTCGAATCAGCCCCAGCATTTT
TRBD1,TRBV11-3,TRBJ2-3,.,CASSSGQSDTQYF,TGTGCCAGCAGCTCGGGACAGTCAGATACGCAGTATTTT
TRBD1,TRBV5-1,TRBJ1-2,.,CASSILGQGANGYTF,TGCGCCAGCAGCATCCTCGGACAGGGGGCAAATGGCTACACCTTC
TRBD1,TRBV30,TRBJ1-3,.,CAWSPIQGWGNTIYF,TGTGCCTGGAGTCCGATACAGGGGTGGGGAAACACCATATATTTT
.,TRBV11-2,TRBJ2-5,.,CASTGWDSQETQYF,TGTGCCAGCACCGGTTGGGACTCACAAGAGACCCAGTACTTC
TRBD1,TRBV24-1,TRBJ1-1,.,CATSDLTPRGQWNTEAFF,TGTGCCACCAGTGATTTGACTCCCAGGGGGCAGTGGAACACTGAAGCTTTCTTT
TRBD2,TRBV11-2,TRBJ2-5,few,CASSQFGGGETQYF,TGTGCCAGCAGCCAATTCGGGGGAGGGGAGACCCAGTACTTC
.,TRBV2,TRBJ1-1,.,CVGDRGVGNEAFF,TGTGTTGGGGACCGGGGGGTCGGAAATGAAGCTTTCTTT
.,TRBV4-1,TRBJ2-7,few,CASSQDLEGGSYEQYF,TGCGCCAGCAGCCAAGACCTGGAAGGAGGCTCCTACGAGCAGTACTTC
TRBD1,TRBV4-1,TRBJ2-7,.,CASSHLPGQGGLLYEQYF,TGCGCCAGCAGCCACCTCCCGGGACAGGGAGGGCTTCTCTACGAGCAGTACTTC
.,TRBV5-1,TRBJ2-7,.,CASSLGSPWEYEQYF,TGCGCCAGCAGCTTGGGCTCCCCGTGGGAGTACGAGCAGTACTTC
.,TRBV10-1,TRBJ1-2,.,CASRHTGCYGYTF,TGCGCCAGCAGACATACAGGGTGCTATGGCTACACCTTC
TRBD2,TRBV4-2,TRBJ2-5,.,CASSQGSGGPQETQYF,TGTGCCAGCAGCCAAGGAAGCGGGGGGCCCCAAGAGACCCAGTACTTC
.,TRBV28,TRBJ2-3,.,CASSATGRSDTQYF,TGTGCCAGCAGTGCAACAGGGAGATCGGATACGCAGTATTTT
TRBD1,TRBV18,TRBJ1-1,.,CASSPPQGVNTEAFF,TGTGCCAGCTCACCGCCCCAGGGGGTGAACACTGAAGCTTTCTTT
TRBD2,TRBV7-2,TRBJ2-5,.,CASSRLAGKETQYF,TGTGCCAGCAGCCGCCTAGCGGGGAAAGAGACCCAGTACTTC
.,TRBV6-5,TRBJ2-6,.,CASLPPGSGANVLTF,TGTGCCAGCCTACCACCCGGGTCTGGGGCCAACGTCCTGACTTTC
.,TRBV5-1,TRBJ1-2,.,CASSLDSYGYTF,TGCGCCAGCAGCCTGGACAGCTATGGCTACACCTTC
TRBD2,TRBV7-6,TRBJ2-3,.,CASSLSGGYTDTQYF,TGTGCCAGCAGCTTAAGCGGGGGGTACACAGATACGCAGTATTTT
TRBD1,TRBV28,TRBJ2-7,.,CATSTGYEQYF,TGTGCCACCTCGACAGGGTACGAGCAGTACTTC
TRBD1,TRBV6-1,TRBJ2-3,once,CASSEWGQVTDTQYF,TGTGCCAGCAGTGAATGGGGACAGGTCACAGATACGCAGTATTTT
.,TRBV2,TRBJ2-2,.,CASKRTGGLNTGELFF,TGTGCCAGCAAAAGGACTGGGGGCCTCAACACCGGGGAGCTGTTTTTT
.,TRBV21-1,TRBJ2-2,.,CASSRKTGGLISNTGELFF,TGTGCCAGCAGCAGGAAAACAGGGGGACTAATTTCGAACACCGGGGAGCTGTTTTTT
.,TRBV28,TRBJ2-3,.,CASSSPGSRSTDTQYF,TGTGCCAGCAGTTCACCGGGTTCTAGAAGCACAGATACGCAGTATTTT
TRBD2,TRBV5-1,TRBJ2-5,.,CASSLARGGAEAETQYF,TGCGCCAGCAGCTTGGCCCGCGGGGGGGCCGAGGCAGAGACCCAGTACTTC
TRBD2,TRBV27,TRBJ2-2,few,CASSPGTSGGATGELFF,TGTGCCAGCAGTCCAGGGACTAGCGGGGGGGCCACCGGGGAGCTGTTTTTT
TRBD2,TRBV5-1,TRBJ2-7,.,CASSSSGGAYEQYF,TGCGCCAGCAGCTCCAGCGGGGGGGCCTACGAGCAGTACTTC
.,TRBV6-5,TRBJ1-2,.,CASSQGNYGYTF,TGTGCCAGCAGCCAGGGCAACTATGGCTACACCTTC